This entry features one T cell receptor (beta chain) sequence. Its antigen is undetermined. With 60 Vbeta and 13 Jbeta primers, the PCR was carried out. The data were produced by immunoSEQ multiplex PCR, yet TCRdb's version contains in-frame clones alone and is incomplete. Recorded for this sample: around 97,000 clones. This CDR3 comprises 16 residues. Per germline, CDR1 LNHDA and CDR2 SQIVND (reference sequence). The J segment lost 7 bases and the V segment lost 3 bases, leaving 9 bases of the junction unmatched. The data are from a study of cytomegalovirus exposure and HLA in healthy donors. The overall study: Membership in the Caucasian-associated ancestry cluster was found for 65% to 85% of about 430 genotyped donors.

General study results and limits: Rates of TCR association differed by HLA locus in a later analysis, with DRB1 highest and HLA-C lowest. Versus the roughly 690-donor mean, an Asian-associated ancestry cluster reportedly showed fewer N-insertions in a later analysis.

The sequencing sample was made of PBMCs. The V gene is TRBV19, the J gene TRBJ2-2; 9 bases are shared with TRBD2. The sequence came from a man between 35 and 55 years old in good health and CMV-seronegative. CDR3 region: CASSIGGGRAVGELFF. The CDR3, as DNA: TGTGCCAGTAGTATCGGGGGCGGGAGGGCCGTCGGGGAGCTGTTTTTT. Complete variable domain (other parts from reference TRBV19 and TRBJ2-2): DGGITQSPKYLFRKEGQNVTLSCEQNLNHDAMYWYRQDPGQGLRLIYYSQIVNDFQKGDIAEGYSVSREKKESFPLTVTSAQKNPTAFYLCASSIGGGRAVGELFFGEGSRLTVL.